This passage covers 7 T cell receptor beta chains from one sample sequenced in a study of blood T cell repertoires in COVID-19. Some clones are missing from TCRdb's copy, which holds only in-frame ones; the method was immunoSEQ multiplex PCR. This table has approximately 100,000 clones, roughly 89% appearing once. Source material: peripheral blood. These receptors originate from a woman of 80 years or more in a cohort sampled during active COVID-19.

V usage is TRBV28 and J usage is TRBJ2-2, with D tentatively TRBD1 (5 bases). This CDR3 region has 14 residues. Trimming took off 6 bases at V and 2 bases at J, with 10 bases between the two ends. Per germline, CDR1 MDHEN and CDR2 SYDVKM. The CDR3 sequence: CASRSDSNTGELFF. DNA of the CDR3: TGTGCCAGCAGGTCCGACAGTAACACCGGGGAGCTGTTTTTT.

J is TRBJ1-4 and V is TRBV19, with a weak D call TRBD1 (5 bases). Germline V gives CDR1 LNHDA, CDR2 SQIVND (reference sequence). This CDR3 region has 14 residues. V was shortened by 5 bases and J by 4 bases, with 11 bases between the two germline ends. CDR3 in DNA: TGTGCCAGTAGTTCCGGGACTATTAATGAAAAACTGTTTTTT. This sequence encodes CASSSGTINEKLFF. The variable domain in full, with the rest retrieved from reference TRBV19 and TRBJ1-4, is DGGITQSPKYLFRKEGQNVTLSCEQNLNHDAMYWYRQDPGQGLRLIYYSQIVNDFQKGDIAEGYSVSREKKESFPLTVTSAQKNPTAFYLCASSSGTINEKLFFGSGTQLSVL.

The CDR3 loop is CASSFTSNTEAFF. Written as DNA, the CDR3 is TGTGCCAGCAGTTTTACATCGAACACTGAAGCTTTCTTT. The chain joins TRBV12-3 or TRBV12-4 to TRBJ1-1; no firm D call. V was pared by 3 bases and J by 1 base, with 6 bases between. This CDR3 is 13 amino acids long.

The chain carries TRBV28 and TRBJ1-2, with no clear D. Germline V gene lookup returns CDR1 MDHEN and CDR2 SYDVKM. The V and J ends lost 8 bases and 0 bases respectively, with 7 bases between them. The length of the CDR3 is 12 residues. CDR3 region: CASREANYGYTF. CDR3 DNA: TGTGCCAGCCGGGAAGCTAACTATGGCTACACCTTC.

This chain joins TRBV5-1 and TRBJ1-6; 8 nucleotides agree with TRBD1. CDR1 and CDR2 (germline): SGHRS, YFSETQ. The CDR3 consists of 18 residues. The V segment lost 4 bases and the J segment 0 bases; nucleotides outside the gene matches: 9. In DNA form, the CDR3 reads TGCGCCAGCAGCGTGGGAGACAGGGGTATCTCCTATAATTCACCCCTCCACTTT. It translates to CASSVGDRGISYNSPLHF.

The DNA for the CDR3 is TGCGCCAGCAGCTTGGACACTAGCGGGGCGGCAGATACGCAGTATTTT. Translated: CASSLDTSGAADTQYF. This chain links TRBV5-1 with TRBJ2-3; 10 bases are shared with TRBD2. The CDR3 has 16 amino acids. V lost 0 bases and J lost 4; bases outside the gene matches: 5. Germline V gives CDR1 SGHRS, CDR2 YFSETQ. The full variable domain, in which reference TRBV5-1 and TRBJ2-3 provide the parts outside the CDR3, is KAGVTQTPRYLIKTRGQQVTLSCSPISGHRSVSWYQQTPGQGLQFLFEYFSETQRNKGNFPGRFSGRQFSNSRSEMNVSTLELGDSALYLCASSLDTSGAADTQYFGPGTRLTVL.

The rearrangement uses TRBV4-1 and TRBJ1-2; 8 bases map to TRBD1. The CDR3 has 16 amino acids. Germline CDR1 MGHRA, CDR2 YSYEKL. V was clipped by 6 bases and J by 5 bases; unmatched bases: 14. The CDR3 reads CASRPSPGTGVYGYTF. The CDR3 DNA reads as TGCGCCAGCAGACCTAGCCCTGGGACAGGTGTTTATGGCTACACCTTC.